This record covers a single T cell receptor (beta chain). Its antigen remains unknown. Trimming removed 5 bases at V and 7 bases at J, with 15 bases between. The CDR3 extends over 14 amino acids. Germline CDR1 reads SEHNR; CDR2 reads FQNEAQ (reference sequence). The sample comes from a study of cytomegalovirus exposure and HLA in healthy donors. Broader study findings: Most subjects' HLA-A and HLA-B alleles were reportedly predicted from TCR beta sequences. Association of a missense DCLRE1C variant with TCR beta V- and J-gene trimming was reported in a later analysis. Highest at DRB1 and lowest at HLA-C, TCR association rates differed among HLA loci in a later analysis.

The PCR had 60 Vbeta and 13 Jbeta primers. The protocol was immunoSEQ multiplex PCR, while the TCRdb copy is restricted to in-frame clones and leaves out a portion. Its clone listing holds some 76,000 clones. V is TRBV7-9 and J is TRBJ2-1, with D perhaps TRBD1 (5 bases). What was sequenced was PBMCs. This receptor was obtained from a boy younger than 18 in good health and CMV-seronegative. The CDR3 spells CASSGLWQGNEQFF. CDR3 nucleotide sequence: TGTGCCAGCAGCGGTCTCTGGCAGGGTAATGAGCAGTTCTTC.